Shown below are 8 T cell receptor beta chains from a single sample sequenced in a study of blood T cell repertoires in COVID-19. Sequenced by immunoSEQ multiplex PCR; TCRdb stores in-frame clones only, minus some. In the table there are around 100,000 clones, roughly 90% of which are singletons. Sequenced sample: peripheral blood. All receptors derive from a man in his fifties with COVID-19, enrolled during active disease.

CDR3 amino acids: CASSESQGASGNTIYF. The CDR3 DNA sequence: TGTGCCAGCAGCGAGTCGCAGGGGGCCTCTGGAAACACCATATATTTT. The chain recombines TRBV7-2 with TRBJ1-3; 8 bases are a match to TRBD1. The length of the CDR3 is 16 residues. V was clipped by 5 bases and J by 0 bases; unmatched bases: 6. Germline CDR1 reads SGHTA; CDR2 reads FQGNSA.

This chain links TRBV7-9 with TRBJ2-1; D is perhaps TRBD1 (8 bases). With 5 bases removed from V and 0 bases from J, the gap between germline ends came to 11 bases. This CDR3 has 15 residues. The germline gives CDR1 SEHNR, CDR2 FQNEAQ (reference sequence). CDR3 protein: CASSTGGVSYNEQFF. In nucleotides, the CDR3 is TGTGCCAGCAGCACAGGGGGGGTCTCCTACAATGAGCAGTTCTTC.

This clone appeared a single time. The V and J genes are TRBV7-3 and TRBJ2-1, with D possibly TRBD2 on 7 matching bases. Germline lookup yields CDR1 SGHTA and CDR2 FQGTGA. V lost 5 bases, J lost 6 bases, and 20 bases lay in between. This CDR3 contains 16 residues. CDR3 in DNA: TGTGCCAGCAGCCCCCAGGTTGGGGGGGGGCGCAATGAGCAGTTCTTC. It is translated as CASSPQVGGGRNEQFF. The whole variable domain, filled in from reference TRBV7-3 and TRBJ2-1, reads GAGVSQTPSNKVTEKGKYVELRCDPISGHTALYWYRQSLGQGPEFLIYFQGTGAADDSGLPNDRFFAVRPEGSVSTLKIQRTERGDSAVYLCASSPQVGGGRNEQFFGPGTRLTVL.

The CDR3 loop reads CASSPVARQETQYF. The DNA of the CDR3 is TGTGCCAGCAGCCCCGTGGCAAGACAAGAGACCCAGTACTTC. The gene calls are TRBV4-2 and TRBJ2-5; D is undetermined. The germline CDR1 and CDR2 sequences are LGHNA and YNFKEQ. Deletions cut 4 bases from V and 2 bases from J, with 11 bases between. CDR3 length equals 14 residues.

V usage is TRBV9 and J usage is TRBJ2-7; the match to TRBD1 covers 8 bases. V dropped 0 bases and J dropped 2; count of bases not matched to a gene: 4. Germline CDR1 and CDR2: SGDLS and YYNGEE. CDR3 length equals 15 residues. The CDR3 DNA reads TGTGCCAGCAGCGTAGCAAGACAGGGGCCCTACGAGCAGTACTTC. Protein: CASSVARQGPYEQYF.

The rearrangement links TRBV11-1 to TRBJ2-1; 7 positions match TRBD1. The CDR3 has 12 amino acids. Trimming at V came to 5 bases and at J to 6 bases, leaving 1 base not matched to a gene. Per the germline V gene, CDR1 is SGHAT and CDR2 is FQDESV (reference sequence). For the CDR3, the DNA is TGTGCCAGCAGCCAGGGGGTCAATGAGCAGTTCTTC. This translates into CASSQGVNEQFF.

This clone was observed once. The V gene is TRBV18, the J gene TRBJ2-2; 7 bases are shared with TRBD2. This CDR3 is built from 16 residues. Germline CDR1 KGHSH, CDR2 LQKENI. Trimming cost V 6 bases and J 6 bases; bases outside gene matches: 13. The CDR3 reads CASSPQTSSAAGELFF. CDR3 nucleotides: TGTGCCAGCTCCCCCCAGACTAGCTCTGCAGCCGGGGAGCTGTTTTTT.

The V gene is TRBV6-6, the J gene TRBJ1-3; 8 bases are shared with TRBD1. V lost 4 bases and J lost 3; bases outside the gene matches: 5. CDR3 size: 15 residues. Germline V gene data show CDR1 as MNHNY and CDR2 as SVGAGI (reference sequence). CDR3 coding DNA: TGTGCCAGCAGTTCGCGGGACAGGATTGGAAACACCATATATTTT. Its protein product is CASSSRDRIGNTIYF.